The 31 T cell receptor beta chains below come from one sample, sequenced in a study of blood T cell repertoires in COVID-19. Profiling relied on immunoSEQ multiplex PCR, and the TCRdb table lists in-frame clones only, not all of them. The repertoire has under 300,000 clones, approximately 86% of them found once; the top ten carry about 1%. Sequenced: PBMCs or T cells enriched from blood (not recorded which). The receptors here all came from a woman aged 25 to 39 who had recovered from COVID-19.

This chain links TRBV7-6 with TRBJ2-1; 8 bases align to TRBD1. CDR1 and CDR2 from the germline V gene are SGHVS and FNYEAQ. There are 16 residues in the CDR3. V lost 4 bases and J lost 7; bases outside the gene matches: 12. Written as DNA, the CDR3 is TGTGCCAGCAGCTCCCAGGGCAGGGGGCGCTGGAATGAGCAGTTCTTC. This sequence encodes CASSSQGRGRWNEQFF.

The chain carries TRBV12-3 or TRBV12-4 and TRBJ1-1, with D unresolved. There are 13 residues in the CDR3. V lost 6 bases to trimming and J lost 7 bases, with 15 bases between them. The CDR3: CASSDSSGIEAFF. The CDR3, as DNA: TGTGCCAGCAGCGATTCCAGCGGAATTGAAGCTTTCTTT.

This chain uses TRBV7-2 with TRBJ1-2; the D is unclear. The CDR3 spans 14 residues. The germline V and J ends were trimmed by 2 bases and 0 bases, with 7 bases remaining between them. CDR1 and CDR2 from the germline V gene are SGHTA and FQGNSA. The CDR3 protein is CASSLMGANYGYTF. The CDR3 coding sequence is TGTGCCAGCAGCTTAATGGGAGCTAACTATGGCTACACCTTC.

This chain uses TRBV9 with TRBJ2-3; TRBD2 agrees at 13 bases. The CDR3 runs to 16 residues. Germline V gives CDR1 SGDLS, CDR2 YYNGEE. The V segment lost 3 bases and the J segment 10 bases; nucleotides outside the gene matches: 11. The CDR3 protein is CASSGLAGGPGSPQYF. The CDR3 region has the DNA TGTGCCAGCAGCGGACTAGCGGGGGGCCCCGGTAGCCCGCAGTATTTT. The variable domain in full, with the rest retrieved from reference TRBV9 and TRBJ2-3, is DSGVTQTPKHLITATGQRVTLRCSPRSGDLSVYWYQQSLDQGLQFLIQYYNGEERAKGNILERFSAQQFPDLHSELNLSSLELGDSALYFCASSGLAGGPGSPQYFGPGTRLTVL.

The rearrangement links TRBV9 to TRBJ1-6, with 12 bases fitting TRBD1. The CDR3 is 16 residues long. Germline CDR1 SGDLS, CDR2 YYNGEE. V dropped 0 bases and J dropped 7; count of bases not matched to a gene: 2. CDR3 sequence: CASSVEGTGGNSPLHF. The CDR3 DNA reads as TGTGCCAGCAGCGTAGAGGGGACAGGGGGCAATTCACCCCTCCACTTT.

This clone was detected only a few times. J is TRBJ1-4 and V is TRBV5-1, with 9 bases fitting TRBD1. V lost 4 bases to trimming and J lost 8 bases; unmatched junction nucleotides: 6. The CDR3 totals 14 residues. Per germline, CDR1 SGHRS and CDR2 YFSETQ. The DNA for the CDR3 is TGCGCCAGCAGCCCACAGGGGGCTACGGAAAAACTGTTTTTT. It yields the protein CASSPQGATEKLFF.

The chain uses TRBV7-6 and TRBJ1-5; 9 bases fit TRBD1. After removal of 4 bases from V and 9 bases from J, the junction contained 10 bases not matched to a gene. The CDR3 is 15 residues long. The germline V gene has CDR1 SGHVS and CDR2 FNYEAQ. The CDR3 region has the DNA TGTGCCAGCAGCTCCGGACAGGGGAGCCCAAGGCCCCAGCATTTT. It yields the protein CASSSGQGSPRPQHF.

The chain is built from TRBV7-2 and TRBJ1-5; 7 bases align to TRBD1. Losses at the gene ends were 6 bases for V and 4 bases for J; bases not matched to a gene: 6. Germline lookup yields CDR1 SGHTA and CDR2 FQGNSA. The CDR3 spans 14 residues. The CDR3 is CASSQQGSNQPQHF. CDR3 nucleotide sequence: TGTGCCAGCAGTCAACAGGGGTCGAATCAGCCCCAGCATTTT.

The chain employs TRBV18 and TRBJ2-7, with a weak D call TRBD2 (6 bases). The CDR3 is made up of 16 amino acids. The V end was cut by 6 bases, the J end by 1 base, with 19 bases between. Germline values: CDR1 KGHSH, CDR2 LQKENI. The CDR3: CASSPLEAGTSYEQYF. In DNA, the CDR3 is TGTGCCAGCTCTCCCCTGGAAGCGGGCACTTCCTACGAGCAGTACTTC. Looking up the rest from reference TRBV18 and TRBJ2-7 gives the full variable domain: NAGVMQNPRHLVRRRGQEARLRCSPMKGHSHVYWYRQLPEEGLKFMVYLQKENIIDESGMPKERFSAEFPKEGPSILRIQQVVRGDSAAYFCASSPLEAGTSYEQYFGPGTRLTVT.

This chain uses TRBV19 with TRBJ1-1; 12 bases line up with TRBD1. This CDR3 has 18 residues. The V gene's germline CDR1 is LNHDA and CDR2 SQIVND (reference sequence). J lost 5 bases, V lost 6 bases, and 16 bases had no gene match. CDR3 bases: TGTGCCAGTAGCCAAACCCGCGGGACAGGGGGCGTTTGGACTGAAGCTTTCTTT. Its protein is CASSQTRGTGGVWTEAFF.

CDR3 bases: TGCGCCAGCAGCTCGGGAGGTGCGGGCTATGGCTACACCTTC. This encodes CASSSGGAGYGYTF. The chain joins TRBV5-1 to TRBJ1-2; D is undetermined. Germline CDR1 is SGHRS and CDR2 is YFSETQ. The CDR3 is 14 amino acids. The V end was cut by 3 bases, the J end by 4 bases, with 13 bases between.

This clone appeared once. The chain carries TRBV9 and TRBJ2-2, with 9 bases aligning to TRBD1. CDR1 SGDLS and CDR2 YYNGEE come from the germline V gene. CDR3 length: 16 amino acids. The V segment lost 3 bases and the J segment 6 bases; nucleotides outside the gene matches: 9. CDR3 residues: CASSGTGTGIAGELFF. The CDR3 nucleotides read TGTGCCAGCAGCGGGACCGGGACAGGGATAGCCGGGGAGCTGTTTTTT.

The DNA for the CDR3 is TGTGCCAGCAGCTTAGCGTTTTCGGAGACCCAGTACTTC. This codes for CASSLAFSETQYF. The chain combines TRBV7-3 with TRBJ2-5, with D unresolved. There are 13 residues in the CDR3. Looked up from germline, CDR1 is SGHTA and CDR2 is FQGTGA. Deletions cut 2 bases from V and 5 bases from J, with 9 bases between.

The chain couples TRBV28 to TRBJ1-4, with a possible D match to TRBD1 (6 bases). This CDR3 has 15 residues. Germline V lookup: CDR1 MDHEN, CDR2 SYDVKM. Between the trimmed V and J ends, which lost 2 bases and 7 bases, there was a span of 14 bases. The CDR3 nucleotides are TGTGCCAGCAGTTTAACGGGGGGCCGAGGTGAAAAACTGTTTTTT. Translation gives CASSLTGGRGEKLFF.

The CDR3 DNA is TGTGCCAGCAGCTTGGCCCTACAGGACACCGGAGATACGCAGTATTTT. This codes for CASSLALQDTGDTQYF. The chain is built from TRBV5-6 and TRBJ2-3; D is perhaps TRBD1 (5 bases). This CDR3 comprises 16 residues. V was clipped by 0 bases and J by 5 bases, with 16 bases between them. Germline-derived CDR1 and CDR2 are SGHDT and YYEEEE.

As to this clone: The junction does not match germline at one end; this may be a read error. Here the CDR3 DNA reads TGCGCCAGCAGCTTGGCCGAGGGACAGGGTTGGTCCTTC. Amino acids: CASSLAEGQGWSF. The chain recombines TRBV5-1 with TRBJ2-7, with 9 bases identical to TRBD1. The CDR3 has 13 residues. Germline V CDR1 and CDR2: SGHRS, YFSETQ.

On this clone: A read error may account for a junction end that differs from germline. The same CDR3 also results from other DNA sequences found in this sample. The V gene is TRBV27, the J gene TRBJ2-3, with a possible D match to TRBD2 (7 bases). Germline V gene data show CDR1 as MNHEY and CDR2 as SMNVEV (reference sequence). The CDR3 runs to 14 residues. The CDR3 coding sequence is TGTGCTAGCAGTTTTTGGGGGGGCCCAGATACGCAGTATTTT. Residues: CASSFWGGPDTQYF.

This clone was detected once. The genes are TRBV28 and TRBJ2-3, with TRBD2 identical over 16 bases. The V and J ends lost 6 bases and 4 bases, in that order; junction bases with no gene match: 13. CDR3 length: 19 amino acids. CDR1 and CDR2 from the germline V gene are MDHEN and SYDVKM. The CDR3 protein is CASRGEGTSGRASADTQYF. Here the CDR3 DNA reads TGTGCCAGCAGGGGGGAAGGGACTAGCGGGAGGGCCTCGGCAGATACGCAGTATTTT.

This chain uses TRBV27 with TRBJ2-3, with 11 bases identical to TRBD2. With 8 bases clipped from V and 2 bases from J, the junction kept 3 bases outside the gene matches. The CDR3 spans 14 residues. Per the germline V gene, CDR1 is MNHEY and CDR2 is SMNVEV (reference sequence). CDR3 nucleotide sequence: TGTGCCAGCCGACTAGCGGGAATCACAGATACGCAGTATTTT. It codes for CASRLAGITDTQYF.

The chain links TRBV29-1 to TRBJ2-7, with a tentative D call TRBD2 (6 bases). Trimming left V 1 base short and J 6 bases short, with 16 bases between. The CDR3 contains 14 residues. The germline gives CDR1 SQVTM, CDR2 ANQGSEA. CDR3 in DNA: TGCAGCGTTGAAGCACCGGGACTTAAGGGCGAGCAGTACTTC. As protein: CSVEAPGLKGEQYF.

This sequence joins TRBV5-1 and TRBJ1-6; perhaps TRBD1 as D (6 bases). V gave up 4 bases and J gave up 2 bases, with 13 bases separating them. The CDR3 runs to 16 residues. Looked up from germline, CDR1 is SGHRS and CDR2 is YFSETQ. This CDR3 is CASSPGQLAYNSPLHF. The CDR3 nucleotides read TGCGCCAGCAGCCCTGGACAGTTGGCCTATAATTCACCCCTCCACTTT. The full variable domain, rest sourced from reference TRBV5-1 and TRBJ1-6, is KAGVTQTPRYLIKTRGQQVTLSCSPISGHRSVSWYQQTPGQGLQFLFEYFSETQRNKGNFPGRFSGRQFSNSRSEMNVSTLELGDSALYLCASSPGQLAYNSPLHFGNGTRLTVT.

In nucleotides, the CDR3 is TGTGCCAGCAGCTCCGGACAAATTCGAGGTTACGAGCAGTACTTC. This translates into CASSSGQIRGYEQYF. V gene TRBV7-9 combines with J gene TRBJ2-7, with D tentatively TRBD1 (5 bases). Germline V gives CDR1 SEHNR, CDR2 FQNEAQ (reference sequence). CDR3 length: 15 residues. V lost 4 bases to trimming and J lost 4 bases, with 17 bases between them. Full variable domain (remainder filled in from reference TRBV7-9 and TRBJ2-7): DTGVSQNPRHKITKRGQNVTFRCDPISEHNRLYWYRQTLGQGPEFLTYFQNEAQLEKSRLLSDRFSAERPKGSFSTLEIQRTEQGDSAMYLCASSSGQIRGYEQYFGPGTRLTVT.

CDR3 loop: CASSSGVDGYSPLHF. The CDR3 DNA sequence: TGCGCCAGCAGCTCAGGGGTAGATGGTTATTCACCCCTCCACTTT. This chain connects TRBV4-1 to TRBJ1-6; TRBD1 might be the D (6 bases). This CDR3 is built from 15 residues. From germline, CDR1 is MGHRA and CDR2 YSYEKL. V dropped 5 bases and J dropped 8 bases, with 16 bases sitting between them.

The rearrangement joins TRBV11-2 to TRBJ1-2, with TRBD1 matching 11 bases. Germline trimming cut 4 bases from V and 2 bases from J; bases unmatched to any gene: 6. Germline CDR1 is SGHAT and CDR2 is FQNNGV. The CDR3 loop spans 16 amino acids. The CDR3 loop reads CASSSQRTGGNYGYTF. As DNA, the CDR3 is TGTGCCAGCAGCTCGCAGAGGACAGGGGGCAACTATGGCTACACCTTC.

This chain joins TRBV10-3 and TRBJ1-2; D gene ambiguous. Germline CDR1 ENHRY, CDR2 SYGVKD. This CDR3 contains 13 residues. Trimming shortened V by 0 bases and J by 3 bases, and 5 bases separated the two germline ends. The CDR3 coding sequence is TGTGCCATCAGTGAGTCTTTCGACTATGGCTACACCTTC. This sequence encodes CAISESFDYGYTF.

This rearrangement joins TRBV11-3 to TRBJ1-2, with 11 bases fitting TRBD1. The germline gives CDR1 SGHNT, CDR2 YENEEA. The CDR3 has 17 amino acids. The junction had 8 bases not matched to a gene; V was cut back by 3 bases and J by 2 bases. Here the CDR3 reads CASSFSGTGGKNYGYTF. The CDR3 DNA reads TGTGCCAGCAGCTTCTCTGGGACAGGGGGGAAAAACTATGGCTACACCTTC.

The chain uses TRBV3-1 (or the pseudogene TRBV3-2) and TRBJ2-1; TRBD1 matches at 10 bases. The CDR3 runs to 16 residues. CDR1 LGHDT and CDR2 YNNKEL come from the germline V gene (reference sequence). The junction had 9 bases not matched to a gene; V was cut back by 4 bases and J by 6 bases. The CDR3 nucleotides read TGTGCCAGCAGCCCTCAGCCGGGACAGGGGATCAATGAGCAGTTCTTC. It yields the protein CASSPQPGQGINEQFF.

The J gene is TRBJ2-7, the V gene TRBV9; no reliable D call. The V end lost 2 bases, the J end lost 6 bases, and 12 bases lay between the germline ends. CDR3 length equals 13 residues. CDR1 and CDR2 from the germline V gene are SGDLS and YYNGEE. The CDR3, as DNA: TGTGCCAGCAGCGTTCGTGGTTCCGGCGAGCAGTACTTC. The encoded protein is CASSVRGSGEQYF. The variable domain in full, completed from reference TRBV9 and TRBJ2-7, reads DSGVTQTPKHLITATGQRVTLRCSPRSGDLSVYWYQQSLDQGLQFLIQYYNGEERAKGNILERFSAQQFPDLHSELNLSSLELGDSALYFCASSVRGSGEQYFGPGTRLTVT.

This clone came up once. V and J are TRBV13 and TRBJ2-7, with D maybe TRBD1 (5 bases). The germline V gene has CDR1 PRHDT and CDR2 FYEKMQ (reference sequence). V shed 1 base and J shed 0 bases, with 13 bases lying between them. The CDR3 runs 16 residues. CDR3 coding DNA: TGTGCCAGCAGCTTAGCCAGCCGGCAGGGCTCCTACGAGCAGTACTTC. It yields the protein CASSLASRQGSYEQYF.

The V and J genes are TRBV5-6 and TRBJ1-6; maybe TRBD1 (6 bases). The germline V gene encodes CDR1 SGHDT and CDR2 YYEEEE. This CDR3 contains 14 residues. V lost 4 bases and J 7 bases, leaving 12 bases between the germline ends. The DNA for the CDR3 is TGTGCCAGCAGCCTCCGGACAGAGAATTCACCCCTCCACTTT. Protein sequence: CASSLRTENSPLHF.

This chain uses TRBV1 with TRBJ1-5; the table gives TRBD1 as D, unverified against the DNA. TRBV1 constitutes a pseudogene. This CDR3 spans 17 amino acids. The CDR3 region has the DNA TGCACCAGCAGCCGGGGTAATACAGGGGATAGCAATCAGCCCCAGCATTTT. This encodes CTSSRGNTGDSNQPQHF.